This T cell receptor beta chain was identified during a study of regulatory T cells in long-lasting Graves disease (dated by TCRdb to about 2021). For the wider study: Persistent Graves' disease was defined as antithyroid drug treatment for over 5 years with persistently positive TSH receptor autoantibodies. Persistent Graves' disease patients were compared with newly diagnosed Graves' disease patients by peripheral blood TCR sequencing and RNA sequencing. The study was conducted in China and was registered as a clinical trial. TCR sequencing covered approximately 13 persistent and roughly 20 newly diagnosed Graves' disease patients, some 33 samples in total. Persistent Graves' disease patients in the clinical cohort had taken antithyroid drugs for around 11 years on average.

Including the terminal cysteine and phenylalanine, the CDR3 comprises 14 residues. The retained sequence is limited to the CDR3, 42 bases, with the frame set at the first base. CDR1 and CDR2 are read off the germline V gene as SGHTA and FQGNSA. V loses 1 base, J loses 6 bases, and the germline ends lie 10 bases apart. The time point label here, explained by the study, means: persistent/refractory GD, antithyroid drugs over 5 years with positive TRAb. For both TCR sequencing and RNA sequencing, RNA was extracted from PBMCs using TRIzol. The diagnosis of Graves' disease followed American Thyroid Association guidelines. Recruitment of patients was carried out at an endocrinology department in Xi'an, China. Each patient gave approximately 10 milliliters of peripheral blood, collected in an EDTA anticoagulant tube. Ficoll Paque Plus density gradient separation was used to isolate PBMCs, and no additional T cell sorting was done. An Agilent 2100 Bioanalyzer and agarose gel were used to check RNA quality, and a NanoDrop 2000 was used to measure RNA concentration.

Points on this clonotype: Its antigen is still unknown. Per-base quality was not reported, and no clone a single base away is much larger than it.

The library was prepared using multiplex PCR. Sequenced on an Illumina HiSeq 4000. iRepertoire HTBI primers and Arm-PCR amplification of CDR3 regions were used to construct TCR beta libraries. Gel purification was performed on PCR products prior to sequencing. Concerning the study's data processing: Gene usage analysis of CDR3 amino acid clonotypes used the 62 TRBV and some 13 TRBJ segments found across samples. COPE and FqMerger were used to merge the filtered high-quality paired reads into contigs. BLAST was used to align contigs to IMGT TRBV, TRBD and TRBJ reference genes, and CDR3 was defined according to IMGT. Highly expanded clones were defined as clonotypes with a frequency above 0.1%. Shannon entropy served as the measure of repertoire diversity, while the Gini coefficient captured V-J evenness. A clonotype was considered public if more than one individual shared it. TCRdb handled the public reads itself, with Q25 trimming in fastp and clone calling in MiXCR, and kept productive beta chains. Records with the same CDR3 protein are collapsed into one entry carrying the most frequent genes and DNA. TCRdb, not the authors, supplied the V and J calls. The sample records about 420,000 distinct CDR3 sequences, around 24% of which are singletons. The top ten clonotypes cover 26% of the sample.

The paper as a whole reports these results and caveats: Persistent disease showed preferential use of TRBV28, TRBJ1-2 and TRBJ2-5, whereas newly diagnosed disease favored TRBV20-1 and TRBJ2-1. Sequencing and analysis were restricted to the TCR beta chain. Peripheral blood alone was examined, since thyroid tissue, which constituted the primary lesion, could not be accessed. Compared with newly diagnosed patients, persistent Graves' disease patients had lower TCR Shannon entropy and fewer highly expanded clones, which suggests clonal expansion. The authors acknowledged the small sample size as a limitation that may reduce accuracy. A larger number of public clonotypes was shared among persistent patients (approximately 3,000) than among newly diagnosed patients (roughly 970).

The source was peripheral blood mononuclear cells (PBMCs), collected when the disease was refractory, from a patient treated with antithyroid drugs. The receptor was derived from a female donor with Graves disease. The rearranged segments are TRBV7-2 and TRBJ1-3, with the D segment identity uncertain. The CDR3 here reads CASSLDGVENTIYF. The nucleotides are TGTGCCAGCAGCTTAGATGGGGTGGAAAACACCATATATTTT.